A single sample is the source of the 25 T cell receptor beta chains below, sequenced in a study of T-cell memory formation after mild COVID-19. TCRdb independently ran MiXCR on the 5' RACE reads; one entry per CDR3 protein. In the table there are about 430,000 distinct CDR3 sequences, roughly 18% of which are singletons. Specimen: PBMCs or a T cell subset sorted from them (not recorded which). The source is a man aged 18 to 30 who had mild COVID-19 (a few samples of this study predate the infection). Cell type and time point are not known.

This clonotype was detected a few times. The gene calls are TRBV5-1 and TRBJ2-1, with D tentatively TRBD1 (6 bases). The germline V and J ends were trimmed by 4 bases and 2 bases, with 7 bases remaining between them. Germline assignment: CDR1 SGHRS and CDR2 YFSETQ. The CDR3 totals 13 residues. The CDR3 coding sequence is TGCGCCAGCAGCGACAGGACCTACAATGAGCAGTTCTTC. Its translation is CASSDRTYNEQFF.

This clonotype was counted a few times. The chain carries TRBV7-3 and TRBJ2-2; weak D call: TRBD1 (7 bases). Germline lookup yields CDR1 SGHTA and CDR2 FQGTGA. CDR3 length equals 17 residues. The ends were cut back, 0 bases at V and 7 bases at J, with 18 bases in the middle. This CDR3 is CASSLTSGDSRLGELFF. The CDR3 bases are TGTGCCAGCAGCTTAACGTCGGGGGACAGCCGGCTCGGGGAGCTGTTTTTT.

This chain connects TRBV11-2 to TRBJ2-4; 10 positions match TRBD2. There are 13 residues in the CDR3. CDR1 is SGHAT and CDR2 is FQNNGV in the germline V gene. The V and J ends lost 6 bases and 7 bases, in that order; junction bases with no gene match: 3. This CDR3 is CASRVAGGNIQYF. The CDR3 bases are TGTGCCAGCAGAGTAGCGGGGGGCAACATTCAGTACTTC.

This clonotype was observed at least ten times. The chain has TRBV11-2 and TRBJ2-4; 11 bases map to TRBD2. Trimming removed 5 bases from V and 9 bases from J; junction bases left unmatched: 9. Germline loops: CDR1 SGHAT, CDR2 FQNNGV. The CDR3 is made up of 15 amino acids. This chain's CDR3 is CASSENSGGVGIQYF. The CDR3 DNA is TGTGCCAGCAGCGAAAATAGCGGGGGGGTCGGCATTCAGTACTTC. The variable domain in full, with the rest retrieved from reference TRBV11-2 and TRBJ2-4, is EAGVAQSPRYKIIEKRQSVAFWCNPISGHATLYWYQQILGQGPKLLIQFQNNGVVDDSQLPKDRFSAERLKGVDSTLKIQPAKLEDSAVYLCASSENSGGVGIQYFGAGTRLSVL.

The J gene is TRBJ1-1, the V gene TRBV7-2; D perhaps matches TRBD1 (5 bases). CDR1 and CDR2 (germline): SGHTA, FQGNSA. The CDR3 totals 16 residues. V gave up 5 bases and J gave up 3 bases, with 19 bases separating them. The CDR3 DNA sequence: TGTGCCAGCAGCGCCACGACCTACAGGCGTGACACTGAAGCTTTCTTT. It specifies CASSATTYRRDTEAFF.

The J gene is TRBJ1-1, the V gene TRBV5-1, with D unresolved. Germline loops: CDR1 SGHRS, CDR2 YFSETQ. This CDR3 spans 15 amino acids. V was clipped by 1 base and J by 5 bases, with 15 bases between them. CDR3 sequence (DNA): TGCGCCAGCAGCTTGTTCATAGGCCGACGGACTGAAGCTTTCTTT. Residues: CASSLFIGRRTEAFF.

This clonotype was observed a few times. The chain combines TRBV9 with TRBJ2-6; no clear D gene. Germline values: CDR1 SGDLS, CDR2 YYNGEE. V shed 10 bases and J shed 0 bases, with 5 bases lying between them. The CDR3 length is 12 residues. The CDR3 protein is CAANSGANVLTF. In DNA form, the CDR3 reads TGTGCCGCGAACTCTGGGGCCAACGTCCTGACTTTC.

This clonotype has a handful of counts. The rearrangement links TRBV20-1 to TRBJ2-3; D assignment may be TRBD1 or TRBD2 (5 bases each). V was pared by 0 bases and J by 8 bases, with 12 bases between. Germline CDR1 DFQATT, CDR2 SNEGSKA (reference sequence). The CDR3 contains 13 residues. The chain's CDR3 is CSARDVAGGTQYF. The CDR3, as DNA: TGCAGTGCTAGAGATGTTGCTGGGGGTACGCAGTATTTT.

The gene calls are TRBV28 and TRBJ1-1; 9 bases are a match to TRBD1. The V gene end was trimmed by 8 bases and the J gene end by 3 bases; junction bases not matched to a gene: 13. Germline V gene sequence: CDR1 MDHEN, CDR2 SYDVKM. The CDR3 spans 16 residues. DNA of the CDR3: TGTGCCAGCGGAATGGGACAGGGCACGACCCACACTGAAGCTTTCTTT. It translates to CASGMGQGTTHTEAFF.

The chain combines TRBV4-3 with TRBJ2-7, with 7 bases fitting TRBD1. Germline loops: CDR1 LGHNA, CDR2 YSLEER. J gave up 3 bases and V 0 bases, and 5 bases lay outside the gene matches. The CDR3 loop spans 15 amino acids. CDR3 in DNA: TGCGCCAGCAGCCAAGATCGAGGGGGCAACTACGAGCAGTACTTC. Protein: CASSQDRGGNYEQYF.

The V call is TRBV9, the J call TRBJ2-3; the match to TRBD2 covers 9 bases. The CDR3 totals 17 residues. V trimming: 1 base; J trimming: 1 base; junction bases outside the gene matches: 7. CDR1 is SGDLS and CDR2 is YYNGEE in the germline V gene. The CDR3 DNA reads as TGTGCCAGCAGCGTACAAGCGGGGGGATTGGGCACAGATACGCAGTATTTT. Translation gives CASSVQAGGLGTDTQYF.

The J gene is TRBJ2-7, the V gene TRBV6-5, with 8 bases matching TRBD2. Germline assignment: CDR1 MNHEY and CDR2 SVGAGI. V dropped 6 bases and J dropped 4; count of bases not matched to a gene: 8. The CDR3 contains 14 residues. The CDR3 DNA reads TGTGCCAGCAGAGCTTCAGCGGGGGTATACGAGCAGTACTTC. Its translation: CASRASAGVYEQYF.

The genes are TRBV20-1 and TRBJ1-5, with D unresolved. V lost 5 bases, J lost 3 bases, and 11 bases lay in between. Germline V gene data show CDR1 as DFQATT and CDR2 as SNEGSKA (reference sequence). The CDR3 runs to 13 residues. The CDR3 loop is CSARRESNQPQHF. CDR3 in DNA: TGCAGTGCTCGCCGGGAATCCAATCAGCCCCAGCATTTT.

The rearrangement joins TRBV5-1 to TRBJ1-2; 10 nucleotides align to TRBD1. V was pared by 3 bases and J by 2 bases, with 4 bases of the junction left unmatched. The germline V gene has CDR1 SGHRS and CDR2 YFSETQ. The CDR3 is made up of 15 amino acids. The CDR3 region is CASSSPDRGNYGYTF. CDR3 coding DNA: TGCGCCAGCAGCTCCCCGGACAGGGGGAACTATGGCTACACCTTC.

This clonotype showed up just a few times. The rearrangement joins TRBV24-1 to TRBJ1-2, with TRBD1 matching over 10 bases. V shed 2 bases, J shed 7 bases, and the junction held 9 bases outside the gene matches. This CDR3 region has 16 residues. CDR1 is KGHDR, CDR2 SFDVKD, per germline. The CDR3 DNA sequence: TGTGCCACCAGTGATTCTCGGACAGGGGGATTTGGTGGCTACACCTTC. As protein: CATSDSRTGGFGGYTF.

This clonotype was counted between two and nine times. This chain connects TRBV18 to TRBJ2-5, with 8 bases matching TRBD2. Looked up from germline, CDR1 is KGHSH and CDR2 is LQKENI. V was clipped by 2 bases and J by 4 bases; unmatched bases: 3. The CDR3 loop spans 14 amino acids. The CDR3 spells CASSPGSGRETQYF. The DNA for the CDR3 is TGTGCCAGCTCACCAGGAAGCGGGAGAGAGACCCAGTACTTC. Full variable domain (rest looked up from reference TRBV18 and TRBJ2-5): NAGVMQNPRHLVRRRGQEARLRCSPMKGHSHVYWYRQLPEEGLKFMVYLQKENIIDESGMPKERFSAEFPKEGPSILRIQQVVRGDSAAYFCASSPGSGRETQYFGPGTRLLVL.

V is TRBV5-1 and J is TRBJ1-1; TRBD1 might be the D (5 bases). CDR3 length: 13 residues. CDR1 and CDR2 from the germline V gene are SGHRS and YFSETQ. Trimming shortened V by 7 bases and J by 5 bases, and 15 bases separated the two germline ends. CDR3 residues: CASRDPGGTEAFF. The CDR3 nucleotides read TGCGCCAGCCGGGACCCTGGAGGGACTGAAGCTTTCTTT.

This clonotype was observed a few times. The CDR3 sequence is CASRQGLVETQYF. The DNA for the CDR3 is TGTGCCAGCAGACAGGGATTGGTTGAGACCCAGTACTTC. This chain uses TRBV12-3 or TRBV12-4 with TRBJ2-5; perhaps TRBD1 as D (6 bases). The CDR3 is 13 residues long. V was cut by 6 bases and J by 5 bases, with 13 bases left in between.

The CDR3 loop reads CASSDTRGLSQETQYF. The CDR3 coding sequence is TGTGCCAGCAGCGATACTAGGGGACTATCACAAGAGACCCAGTACTTC. V usage is TRBV7-9 and J usage is TRBJ2-5; 7 nucleotides align to TRBD2. Germline values: CDR1 SEHNR, CDR2 FQNEAQ (reference sequence). This CDR3 has 16 residues. V lost 5 bases and J lost 2; bases outside the gene matches: 11. The entire variable domain, with the rest obtained from reference TRBV7-9 and TRBJ2-5, is as follows: DTGVSQNPRHKITKRGQNVTFRCDPISEHNRLYWYRQTLGQGPEFLTYFQNEAQLEKSRLLSDRFSAERPKGSFSTLEIQRTEQGDSAMYLCASSDTRGLSQETQYFGPGTRLLVL.

V is TRBV20-1 and J is TRBJ1-2; TRBD1 matches 10 bases. J lost 2 bases, V lost 1 base, and 16 bases had no gene match. This CDR3 has 19 amino acids. Germline CDR1 reads DFQATT; CDR2 reads SNEGSKA (reference sequence). DNA for the CDR3: TGCAGTGCTAGAGTCGGTGGGAGACAGACAGGGGGCGTAAACTATGGCTACACCTTC. This translates into CSARVGGRQTGGVNYGYTF.

The chain combines TRBV5-6 with TRBJ1-1, with D hard to call. Germline CDR1 SGHDT, CDR2 YYEEEE. The germline V and J ends were trimmed by 7 bases and 4 bases, with 17 bases remaining between them. The CDR3 totals 14 residues. CDR3 nucleotides: TGTGCCAGCCTTGAGGGTCCAAGTTCCACTGAAGCTTTCTTT. It yields the protein CASLEGPSSTEAFF.

This chain joins TRBV12-3 or TRBV12-4 and TRBJ2-3; D call uncertain. Trimming cost V 4 bases and J 2 bases, with 7 bases left between them. The CDR3 length is 13 residues. The chain's CDR3 is CASSSELTDTQYF. The CDR3 DNA follows: TGTGCCAGCAGTTCAGAGCTCACAGATACGCAGTATTTT.

This clonotype turned up a few times. This chain connects TRBV29-1 to TRBJ1-1, with TRBD1 matching 7 bases. The V gene end was trimmed by 7 bases and the J gene end by 10 bases; junction bases not matched to a gene: 12. The CDR3 contains 12 residues. Germline values: CDR1 SQVTM, CDR2 ANQGSEA. CDR3 region: CSALTGWSGAFF. The CDR3, as DNA: TGCAGCGCACTGACAGGGTGGAGTGGAGCTTTCTTT.

The chain has TRBV19 and TRBJ1-5; perhaps TRBD1 as D (5 bases). V was clipped by 1 base and J by 2 bases, with 12 bases between them. This CDR3 region has 16 residues. Germline CDR1 LNHDA, CDR2 SQIVND (reference sequence). The CDR3 DNA follows: TGTGCCAGTAGTATAGGGCCGGGACCAGGCAATCAGCCCCAGCATTTT. This sequence encodes CASSIGPGPGNQPQHF. The full variable domain, completed using reference TRBV19 and TRBJ1-5, is DGGITQSPKYLFRKEGQNVTLSCEQNLNHDAMYWYRQDPGQGLRLIYYSQIVNDFQKGDIAEGYSVSREKKESFPLTVTSAQKNPTAFYLCASSIGPGPGNQPQHFGDGTRLSIL.

This clonotype was detected only once. The chain couples TRBV27 to TRBJ2-7; 11 bases map to TRBD1. The junction had 9 bases not matched to a gene; V was cut back by 2 bases and J by 6 bases. Germline-derived CDR1 and CDR2 are MNHEY and SMNVEV (reference sequence). This CDR3 is 16 amino acids long. This CDR3 is CASSLDGQGASREQYF. The CDR3 DNA follows: TGTGCCAGCAGTTTAGATGGACAGGGGGCTTCTCGCGAGCAGTACTTC.